Listed below are T cell receptor beta chains from one sample, sequenced in a study of identical twins. MiXCR was run by TCRdb on the 5' RACE reads, yielding one entry per CDR3 protein. This sample yields some 1,700,000 distinct CDR3 sequences, of which under 35% are seen a single time; about 0.27% belongs to the top ten. Material for sequencing was cord blood. The receptors were sampled from a newborn girl in good health. Both conserved end residues are part of each CDR3. A D gene is named only where the DNA matches it firmly. A clone size is listed for some rows: how often the clone was seen (once, few, many), or a class if it is expanded.

J: TRBJ2-5
size: .
D: TRBD2
V: TRBV12-3/TRBV12-4
DNA: TGTGCCAGCAGTTTACGATCTGTGGCGGGGGGGGCCGGAGAGACCCAGTACTTC
CDR3: CASSLRSVAGGAGETQYF

J: TRBJ1-5
size: .
D: .
V: TRBV19
DNA: TGTGCCAGCAGGATACAGGGATCGAATCAGCCCCAGCATTTT
CDR3: CASRIQGSNQPQHF

J: TRBJ1-4
size: .
D: .
V: TRBV29-1
DNA: TGCAGCGTTGAAGTGGTTAATGAAGAACTGTTTTTT
CDR3: CSVEVVNEELFF

J: TRBJ1-2
size: .
D: .
V: TRBV21-1
DNA: TGTGCCAGCAGCAACCTACGGGGGGCGGGAAATGGCTACACCTTC
CDR3: CASSNLRGAGNGYTF

J: TRBJ2-1
size: few
D: .
V: TRBV6-5
DNA: TGTGCCAGCAGTTACGACTCCGGCGACTACAATGAGCAGTTCTTC
CDR3: CASSYDSGDYNEQFF

J: TRBJ1-2
size: .
D: .
V: TRBV4-2
DNA: TGTGCCAGCAGCTGGGGCAGGGAAGGCTACACCTTC
CDR3: CASSWGREGYTF

J: TRBJ2-2
size: .
D: .
V: TRBV28
DNA: TGTGCCAGCAGTTTTGGACAGGGAGGGACCACCGGGGAGCTGTTTTTT
CDR3: CASSFGQGGTTGELFF

J: TRBJ2-3
size: .
D: .
V: TRBV2
DNA: TGTGCCAGCGATAATAGCGTGGGCACAGATACGCAGTATTTT
CDR3: CASDNSVGTDTQYF

J: TRBJ1-2
size: few
D: .
V: TRBV7-2
DNA: TGTGCCAGCAGCTTATATCGGAGGGGGAACTATGGCTACACCTTC
CDR3: CASSLYRRGNYGYTF

J: TRBJ2-2
size: .
D: TRBD2
V: TRBV6-5
DNA: TGTGCCAGCACCAAACCGGGACTAGCGGGGACCGGGGAGCTGTTTTTT
CDR3: CASTKPGLAGTGELFF

J: TRBJ2-7
size: .
D: .
V: TRBV4-1
DNA: TGCGCCAGCAGCCAGTCCCGGGACGCTTCCTACGAGCAGTACTTC
CDR3: CASSQSRDASYEQYF

J: TRBJ1-6
size: .
D: .
V: TRBV5-1
DNA: TGCGCCAGCAGTCGCAAGGGGGTCTCCCTCTATAATTCACCCCTCCACTTT
CDR3: CASSRKGVSLYNSPLHF

J: TRBJ2-3
size: few
D: TRBD2
V: TRBV12-3/TRBV12-4
DNA: TGTGCCAGCTGTTCGGGACTAGCATGGAGTTCCACAGATACGCAGTATTTT
CDR3: CASCSGLAWSSTDTQYF

J: TRBJ2-5
size: .
D: .
V: TRBV5-1
DNA: TGCGCCAGCAGCTTGGCAGCACGCCAAGAGACCCAGTACTTC
CDR3: CASSLAARQETQYF

J: TRBJ2-4
size: .
D: TRBD2
V: TRBV18
DNA: TGTGCCAGCTCTAGCGGGATATTAGCCAAAAACATTCAGTACTTC
CDR3: CASSSGILAKNIQYF

J: TRBJ1-1
size: few
D: .
V: TRBV5-1
DNA: TGCGCCAGCAGCTTGGATCCGGGATTAGGCACTGAAGCTTTCTTT
CDR3: CASSLDPGLGTEAFF

J: TRBJ1-5
size: few
D: .
V: TRBV7-2
DNA: TGTGCCAGCAGCCCAGGACAGATTGAGCCCCAGCATTTT
CDR3: CASSPGQIEPQHF

J: TRBJ2-1
size: .
D: .
V: TRBV9
DNA: TGTGCCAGCAGCGTAGGGGTAGCGTCCTCCTACAATGAGCAGTTCTTC
CDR3: CASSVGVASSYNEQFF

J: TRBJ2-7
size: .
D: .
V: TRBV28
DNA: TGTGCCAGCAGTTCGGACCTGTGGGAGCAGTACTTC
CDR3: CASSSDLWEQYF

J: TRBJ2-7
size: many
D: .
V: TRBV10-3
DNA: TGTGCCATCAGTGAGGGACACTACGAGCAGTACTTC
CDR3: CAISEGHYEQYF

J: TRBJ1-2
size: few
D: .
V: TRBV29-1
DNA: TGCAGCGTTGGGATAGGGTACAGGCCCCGGGTCTACGGCTATGGCTACACCTTC
CDR3: CSVGIGYRPRVYGYGYTF

J: TRBJ2-2
size: few
D: .
V: TRBV5-1
DNA: TGCGCCAGCAGCTTAGGGGACGGCGGGGAGCTGTTTTTT
CDR3: CASSLGDGGELFF

J: TRBJ1-3
size: .
D: .
V: TRBV27
DNA: TGTGCCAGCAGCCTTACAGGGTTCGGGGGAAACACCATATATTTT
CDR3: CASSLTGFGGNTIYF

J: TRBJ1-2
size: few
D: .
V: TRBV4-1
DNA: TGCGCCAGCAGCCAAGATTATCAGGACCCCTTTCGCTATGGCTACACCTTC
CDR3: CASSQDYQDPFRYGYTF

J: TRBJ2-3
size: few
D: .
V: TRBV20-1
DNA: TGCAGTGCAACCCCAGGGGCTACGCAGTATTTT
CDR3: CSATPGATQYF

J: TRBJ1-1
size: few
D: TRBD1
V: TRBV5-1
DNA: TGCGCCAGCACCCAAGGGACAGCGAACACTGAAGCTTTCTTT
CDR3: CASTQGTANTEAFF

J: TRBJ2-4
size: many
D: .
V: TRBV20-1
DNA: TGCAGTGCCCGACCGGAGGGACAAGGACTCATTCAGTACTTC
CDR3: CSARPEGQGLIQYF

J: TRBJ1-4
size: .
D: .
V: TRBV20-1
DNA: TGCAGTGCTAGAGATGGGGTATTGTTGGAAAAACTGTTTTTT
CDR3: CSARDGVLLEKLFF

J: TRBJ1-2
size: .
D: .
V: TRBV4-2
DNA: TGTGCCAGCAGCCAAGTACATGGGCAGGCATCCTATGGCTACACCTTC
CDR3: CASSQVHGQASYGYTF

J: TRBJ2-3
size: few
D: .
V: TRBV20-1
DNA: TGCAGTGCTGAGCGGGCGGAGAGGGATACGCAGTATTTT
CDR3: CSAERAERDTQYF

J: TRBJ2-3
size: .
D: .
V: TRBV4-1
DNA: TGCGCCAGCAGCCAAGGCCCCCGTGGGGACACAGATACGCCGTATTTT
CDR3: CASSQGPRGDTDTPYF

J: TRBJ1-3
size: .
D: .
V: TRBV2
DNA: TGTGCCAGCAGTGCTCTCGAGACCCACCTTCCCTCTGGAAACACCATATATTTT
CDR3: CASSALETHLPSGNTIYF

J: TRBJ2-1
size: .
D: TRBD2
V: TRBV4-2
DNA: TGTGCCAGCAGCCAAGCCCTCCAGGGACTAGCGGGGGACAATGAGCAGTTCTTC
CDR3: CASSQALQGLAGDNEQFF

J: TRBJ2-3
size: .
D: TRBD2
V: TRBV11-2
DNA: TGTGCCAGCAGCTTAGCCTTCGGGGGGGGGCCAGCAGATACGCAGTATTTT
CDR3: CASSLAFGGGPADTQYF

J: TRBJ2-3
size: many
D: TRBD2
V: TRBV6-6
DNA: TGTGCCAGCAGTTACTCCGGGACTAGCGGCGATACGCAGTATTTT
CDR3: CASSYSGTSGDTQYF

J: TRBJ1-1
size: few
D: .
V: TRBV14
DNA: TGTGCCAGCAGCCATGGGGGGCCCTTGAACACTGAAGCTTTCTTT
CDR3: CASSHGGPLNTEAFF

J: TRBJ1-2
size: .
D: TRBD1
V: TRBV3-1
DNA: TGTGCCAGCAGCCATCGGACAGGCTATGGCTACACCTTC
CDR3: CASSHRTGYGYTF

J: TRBJ2-1
size: .
D: .
V: TRBV3-1
DNA: TGTGCCAGCAGCCAGTTAGCGGCCTCGAATGAGCAGTTCTTC
CDR3: CASSQLAASNEQFF

J: TRBJ2-3
size: .
D: .
V: TRBV7-4
DNA: TGTGCCAGCAGCTGGGGAAGGAGGACAACAGATACGCAGTATTTT
CDR3: CASSWGRRTTDTQYF

J: TRBJ2-5
size: .
D: .
V: TRBV5-1
DNA: TGCGCCAGCAGCTTGGAGGGCGTATATTCCGGGCTGGAGACCCAGTACTTC
CDR3: CASSLEGVYSGLETQYF

J: TRBJ2-7
size: .
D: TRBD2
V: TRBV28
DNA: TGTGCCAGCTACCCTAGCGGACGCTACAATGAGCAGTACTTC
CDR3: CASYPSGRYNEQYF

J: TRBJ2-7
size: .
D: .
V: TRBV27
DNA: TGTGCCAGCAGTTTATCACCAGGGGACTCCTACAATGAGCAGTACTTC
CDR3: CASSLSPGDSYNEQYF

J: TRBJ2-3
size: .
D: .
V: TRBV4-1
DNA: TGCGCCAGCAGCCAGGGGGTATCGTTGGATACGCAGTATTTT
CDR3: CASSQGVSLDTQYF

J: TRBJ2-7
size: few
D: TRBD2
V: TRBV6-5
DNA: TGTGCCAGCAGTTACTCGCCAAGCGGGACTAGCGGTTACGAGCAGTACTTC
CDR3: CASSYSPSGTSGYEQYF

J: TRBJ2-3
size: .
D: TRBD2
V: TRBV12-5
DNA: TGTGCTAGTGGTTTGGTAAGGGGACTAGCGGGGGCTCCCGGAGATACGCAGTATTTT
CDR3: CASGLVRGLAGAPGDTQYF

J: TRBJ1-2
size: many
D: .
V: TRBV6-5
DNA: TGTGCCAGCAGCCTCCGGGGGGACGTAAATGGCTACACCTTC
CDR3: CASSLRGDVNGYTF

J: TRBJ1-2
size: many
D: .
V: TRBV7-9
DNA: TGTGCCAGCAGCTTTTCAGGGACCTATGGCTACACCTTC
CDR3: CASSFSGTYGYTF

J: TRBJ1-6
size: few
D: .
V: TRBV3-1
DNA: TGTGCCAGCAGCCTACGGCTTTATTCACCCCTCCACTTT
CDR3: CASSLRLYSPLHF

J: TRBJ2-3
size: few
D: TRBD2
V: TRBV12-3/TRBV12-4
DNA: TGTGCCAGCAGTTGGGGACTAGCGAGATTTCCAGATACGCAGTATTTT
CDR3: CASSWGLARFPDTQYF

J: TRBJ2-7
size: few
D: .
V: TRBV25-1
DNA: TGTGCCAGCAGTGGGGGAGGTCCCTACGAGCAGTACTTC
CDR3: CASSGGGPYEQYF

J: TRBJ1-2
size: .
D: .
V: TRBV2
DNA: TGTGCCAGCAACGGGGGAAGGGGCTACACCTTC
CDR3: CASNGGRGYTF

J: TRBJ2-1
size: .
D: TRBD2
V: TRBV27
DNA: TGTGCCAGTCGGACTAGTTGGCACTACAATGAGCAGTTCTTC
CDR3: CASRTSWHYNEQFF

J: TRBJ2-5
size: few
D: .
V: TRBV2
DNA: TGTGCCAGCAGTGCACTAGTCGGCGAGACCCAGTACTTC
CDR3: CASSALVGETQYF

J: TRBJ1-1
size: .
D: TRBD1
V: TRBV3-1
DNA: TGTGCCAGCAGCCAAGGGAACAGGGGGACTGAAGCTTTCTTT
CDR3: CASSQGNRGTEAFF

J: TRBJ1-6
size: few
D: TRBD1
V: TRBV2
DNA: TGTGCCAGCAGCCGGGACAGACGTAATTCACCCCTCCACTTT
CDR3: CASSRDRRNSPLHF